A selection of T cell receptor beta chains follows, all from one sample in a study of cytomegalovirus exposure and HLA in healthy donors. Repertoires were generated with immunoSEQ multiplex PCR, while TCRdb's copy carries only in-frame clones and drops some. This sample has about 170,000 clones; 70% to 80% occur once, and the top ten carry less than 1%. Sequencing used PBMCs. The receptors come from a female donor in good health and CMV-seronegative. CDR3s include the opening cysteine and the closing phenylalanine or tryptophan. Fields, in order: D gene, V gene, J gene, clone size, CDR3 DNA, CDR3 protein. D genes are given only for firm matches. Clone size is given for some rows only: seen once, a few or many times, or a class if the clone is expanded.

D gene: TRBD2
V gene: TRBV18
J gene: TRBJ2-1
clone size: -
CDR3 DNA: TGTGCCAGCTCATCCTTCGGACTAGCGGGAAGCTACAATGAGCAGTTCTTC
CDR3 protein: CASSSFGLAGSYNEQFF

D gene: TRBD1
V gene: TRBV5-6
J gene: TRBJ1-6
clone size: -
CDR3 DNA: TGTGCCAGCAGCCGACAGGGGGCCCCCTATAATTCACCCCTCCACTTT
CDR3 protein: CASSRQGAPYNSPLHF

D gene: -
V gene: TRBV6-5
J gene: TRBJ1-2
clone size: few
CDR3 DNA: TGTGCCAGCAGCCGCAGCGGGGGGAATGGCTACACCTTC
CDR3 protein: CASSRSGGNGYTF

D gene: TRBD2
V gene: TRBV5-6
J gene: TRBJ2-5
clone size: -
CDR3 DNA: TGTGCCAGCAGCTTGCACCCGGGACTAGGGCTCGAAGAGACCCAGTACTTC
CDR3 protein: CASSLHPGLGLEETQYF

D gene: -
V gene: TRBV5-1
J gene: TRBJ1-1
clone size: -
CDR3 DNA: TGCGCCAGCAGCTTGGACGACAGCAACACCATGAACACTGAAGCTTTCTTT
CDR3 protein: CASSLDDSNTMNTEAFF

D gene: TRBD1
V gene: TRBV25-1
J gene: TRBJ2-7
clone size: -
CDR3 DNA: TGTGCCAGCAGTGAATCAGGGACAGGCGGCTTAGGGTACGAGCAGTACTTC
CDR3 protein: CASSESGTGGLGYEQYF

D gene: TRBD2
V gene: TRBV7-3
J gene: TRBJ2-1
clone size: -
CDR3 DNA: TGTGCCAGCAGCTTCGGTAGCGGGAGTAATGAGCAGTTCTTC
CDR3 protein: CASSFGSGSNEQFF

D gene: -
V gene: TRBV19
J gene: TRBJ2-7
clone size: -
CDR3 DNA: TGTGCCAGTATTAGGTTCGGAGCCTACGAGCAGTACTTC
CDR3 protein: CASIRFGAYEQYF

D gene: -
V gene: TRBV6-6
J gene: TRBJ1-2
clone size: -
CDR3 DNA: TGTGCCAGCGCTTGGCCGGGGGTTGGCTACACCTTC
CDR3 protein: CASAWPGVGYTF

D gene: TRBD1
V gene: TRBV4-2
J gene: TRBJ1-5
clone size: -
CDR3 DNA: TGTGCCAGCAGCCGCAGACAGGGATCCAATCAGCCCCAGCATTTT
CDR3 protein: CASSRRQGSNQPQHF

D gene: TRBD1
V gene: TRBV5-4
J gene: TRBJ1-2
clone size: few
CDR3 DNA: TGTGCCAGCAGCTCCTGGACAGGGGCTTATGGCTACACCTTC
CDR3 protein: CASSSWTGAYGYTF

D gene: -
V gene: TRBV28
J gene: TRBJ2-2
clone size: -
CDR3 DNA: TGTGCCAGCAGTTTCGGTAGCTGGGAGCTGTTTTTT
CDR3 protein: CASSFGSWELFF

D gene: -
V gene: TRBV11-1
J gene: TRBJ2-7
clone size: -
CDR3 DNA: TGTGCCAGCAGCCATTCAGACACCTACGAGCAGTACTTC
CDR3 protein: CASSHSDTYEQYF

D gene: -
V gene: TRBV7-2
J gene: TRBJ2-3
clone size: few
CDR3 DNA: TGTGCCAGCATCCCTTCTACTACAGATACGCAGTATTTT
CDR3 protein: CASIPSTTDTQYF

D gene: -
V gene: TRBV9
J gene: TRBJ2-5
clone size: -
CDR3 DNA: TGTGCCAGCAGCCGAACGGGGGTAATGGAGACCCAGTACTTC
CDR3 protein: CASSRTGVMETQYF

D gene: -
V gene: TRBV29-1
J gene: TRBJ2-5
clone size: -
CDR3 DNA: TGCAGCGTTGCTGCGGGCTTAAGAGAGCAGTACTTC
CDR3 protein: CSVAAGLREQYF

D gene: TRBD1
V gene: TRBV6-5
J gene: TRBJ2-7
clone size: -
CDR3 DNA: TGTGCCAGCAGTTTCCGGGACAGGGGCAGGGAGCAGTACTTC
CDR3 protein: CASSFRDRGREQYF

D gene: -
V gene: TRBV7-8
J gene: TRBJ2-5
clone size: -
CDR3 DNA: TGTGCCAGCAGCTTAGGTAGTAATGCGGAGACCCAGTACTTC
CDR3 protein: CASSLGSNAETQYF

D gene: TRBD2
V gene: TRBV5-4
J gene: TRBJ2-3
clone size: -
CDR3 DNA: TGTGCCAGCAGCTTGGCCGGGACTACCCTCCGGGATACGCAGTATTTT
CDR3 protein: CASSLAGTTLRDTQYF

D gene: TRBD1
V gene: TRBV6-5
J gene: TRBJ2-7
clone size: -
CDR3 DNA: TGTGCCAGCAGTTACGAAAACAGGGGCGAGCAGTACTTC
CDR3 protein: CASSYENRGEQYF

D gene: -
V gene: TRBV19
J gene: TRBJ1-6
clone size: -
CDR3 DNA: TGTGCCAGTAGTATAGGAGGCGGCTCCTATAATTCACCCCTCCACTTT
CDR3 protein: CASSIGGGSYNSPLHF

D gene: TRBD1
V gene: TRBV27
J gene: TRBJ2-1
clone size: -
CDR3 DNA: TGTGCCAGCAGTTTAGACAGGGTGATACGTCGCAATGAGCAGTTCTTC
CDR3 protein: CASSLDRVIRRNEQFF

D gene: TRBD1
V gene: TRBV7-9
J gene: TRBJ2-7
clone size: -
CDR3 DNA: TGTGCCAGCAGCTTAGGAGGGACAGTGACCTACGAGCAGTACTTC
CDR3 protein: CASSLGGTVTYEQYF

D gene: TRBD2
V gene: TRBV7-2
J gene: TRBJ2-3
clone size: -
CDR3 DNA: TGTGCCAGCAGCTTAGCGTCATCGACTAGCCCACTTAGCACAGATACGCAGTATTTT
CDR3 protein: CASSLASSTSPLSTDTQYF

D gene: -
V gene: TRBV21-1
J gene: TRBJ1-5
clone size: -
CDR3 DNA: TGTGCCAGCAGCGGGCCCAGCAATCAGCCCCAGCATTTT
CDR3 protein: CASSGPSNQPQHF

D gene: TRBD1
V gene: TRBV19
J gene: TRBJ1-2
clone size: -
CDR3 DNA: TGTGCCAGTAGTGGCCCCTCGGGACAGGGGAACTATGGCTACACCTTC
CDR3 protein: CASSGPSGQGNYGYTF

D gene: -
V gene: TRBV4-3
J gene: TRBJ2-1
clone size: -
CDR3 DNA: TGCGCCAGCAGCCAAGACAGGCAGTCCTACAATGAGCAGTTCTTC
CDR3 protein: CASSQDRQSYNEQFF

D gene: TRBD2
V gene: TRBV28
J gene: TRBJ2-7
clone size: -
CDR3 DNA: TGTGCCAGCAGTACTTGGGAGGGTCTTCTCTACGAGCAGTACTTC
CDR3 protein: CASSTWEGLLYEQYF

D gene: TRBD1
V gene: TRBV5-1
J gene: TRBJ2-5
clone size: -
CDR3 DNA: TGCGCCAGCAGGTCCGACAGGGGAAGAGAGACCCAGTACTTC
CDR3 protein: CASRSDRGRETQYF

D gene: TRBD1
V gene: TRBV5-6
J gene: TRBJ2-7
clone size: -
CDR3 DNA: TGTGCCAGCAGCTTGCGTAGGACAGGGATTAACGAGCAGTACTTC
CDR3 protein: CASSLRRTGINEQYF

D gene: TRBD1
V gene: TRBV5-1
J gene: TRBJ2-2
clone size: -
CDR3 DNA: TGCGCCAGCAGCTTCGGGACAGACCTCACCGGGGAGCTGTTTTTT
CDR3 protein: CASSFGTDLTGELFF